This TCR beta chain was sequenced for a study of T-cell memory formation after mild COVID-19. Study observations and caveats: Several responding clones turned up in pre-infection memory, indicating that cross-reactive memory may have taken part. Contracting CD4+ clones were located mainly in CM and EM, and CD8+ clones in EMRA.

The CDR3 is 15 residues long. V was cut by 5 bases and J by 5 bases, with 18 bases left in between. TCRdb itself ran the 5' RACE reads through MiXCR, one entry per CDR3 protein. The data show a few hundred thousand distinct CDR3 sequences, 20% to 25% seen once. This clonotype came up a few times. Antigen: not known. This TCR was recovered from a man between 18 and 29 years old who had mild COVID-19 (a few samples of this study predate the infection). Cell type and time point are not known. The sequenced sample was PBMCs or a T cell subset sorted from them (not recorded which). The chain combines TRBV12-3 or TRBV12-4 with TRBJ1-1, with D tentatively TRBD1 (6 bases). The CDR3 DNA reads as TGTGCCAGCAGTCCGGATGCGGGGGCGCGAACTGAAGCTTTCTTT. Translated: CASSPDAGARTEAFF.